These 2 T cell receptor beta chains originate from one sample sequenced in a study of T cell clonality in common variable immunodeficiency (dated by TCRdb to between 2015 and 2017). The library was prepared using the immunoSEQ multiplex PCR assay. TCRdb stores this immuneACCESS table with in-frame sequences only. Part of the clones is absent; in the studies checked, under half of the shortfall reflects unresolved V genes, and no reason is known for the rest. This sample was tabulated with 50,000 or so clones, among which there are no singletons. Around 3.7% of the sample is held by the ten biggest clonotypes. What was sequenced was peripheral blood mononuclear cells. The receptors come from a person between 18 and 70 years old in good health.

This clone was picked up many times. The read terminates 3 residues ahead of where the CDR3 ends, so the germline J gene completes it. The chain joins TRBV2 to TRBJ2-2, with D maybe TRBD2 (5 bases). The V gene lost 10 bases and the J gene lost 6 bases, with 15 bases spanning the gap. Germline V gene sequence: CDR1 SNHLY, CDR2 FYNNEI. This CDR3 spans 13 amino acids. The sequenced part of the CDR3 DNA is TGTGCCACCCGAATTACTAGGTCCGGGGAG. This encodes CATRITRSGE. The CDR3, in full, reads CATRITRSGELFF.

There are many counts of this clone. Read sequence stops 3 residues before the CDR3 end, and the germline J gene provides the missing end. V gene TRBV6-2 or TRBV6-3 combines with J gene TRBJ2-5; 12 nucleotides align to TRBD2. The trim removed 5 bases at V and 5 bases at J, leaving 9 bases unmatched. Per germline, CDR1 MNHEY and CDR2 SVGEGT. This CDR3 has 16 residues. CDR3 region: CASSQGLAGLFETQYF. Incomplete CDR3 DNA: TGTGCCAGCAGTCAAGGACTAGCGGGACTCTTCGAGACC.